This TCR beta chain came from a study of blood T cell repertoires in COVID-19. About the research overall: Sample material is recorded as cDNA or gDNA derived from T cells, B-cell-depleted T cells, or PBMCs.

The CDR3 loop spans 17 amino acids. V was pared by 4 bases and J by 1 base, with 5 bases of the junction left unmatched. Germline CDR1 and CDR2: SGHKS and YYEKEE (reference sequence). Study processing details: Estimation of nucleated cell counts relied on the amplification of reference gene primers. Produced via immunoSEQ multiplex PCR; TCRdb's table is partial and in-frame only. V, J and clone size are taken as reported in that table, and D and trimming were inferred from the DNA itself. The sample lists about 98,000 clones, roughly nine tenths occurring once. Sequencing input: peripheral blood. The V gene is TRBV5-5, the J gene TRBJ2-3, with 14 bases aligning to TRBD2. The sequence derives from a man in his forties or fifties with acute or convalescent COVID-19. The CDR3: CASSGTSGSGGTDTQYF. DNA for the CDR3: TGTGCCAGCAGCGGGACTAGCGGGAGTGGAGGCACAGATACGCAGTATTTT.